Presented here are 21 T cell receptor beta chains from one specimen sequenced in a study of blood T cell repertoires in COVID-19. Some clones are missing from TCRdb's copy, which holds only in-frame ones; the method was immunoSEQ multiplex PCR. Of around 200,000 clones in the sample, less than 85% were seen once. The sample consisted of peripheral blood. The receptors were gathered from a woman in her forties or fifties with acute or convalescent COVID-19.

The rearrangement links TRBV6-2 or TRBV6-3 to TRBJ1-2, with D perhaps TRBD1 (5 bases). V shed 4 bases and J shed 4 bases, with 13 bases lying between them. The CDR3 covers 14 residues. Looked up from germline, CDR1 is MNHEY and CDR2 is SVGEGT. This CDR3 reads CASSLRQHFYGYTF. In nucleotides, the CDR3 is TGTGCCAGCAGTTTAAGACAGCACTTCTATGGCTACACCTTC.

The genes are TRBV27 and TRBJ1-6, with D possibly matching TRBD1 (5 bases). The V gene's germline CDR1 is MNHEY and CDR2 SMNVEV (reference sequence). Deletions cut 0 bases from V and 7 bases from J, with 16 bases between. CDR3 size: 17 residues. The CDR3 nucleotides are TGTGCCAGCAGTTTATCGGCCGGCTGGGGCAGCAATTCACCCCTCCACTTT. Encoded protein: CASSLSAGWGSNSPLHF.

The CDR3 DNA is TGTGCCAGCAGTTTAGTTGCAGGGTTGAATGAAGCTTTCTTT. Translated, it gives CASSLVAGLNEAFF. This chain joins TRBV28 and TRBJ1-1, with D maybe TRBD1 (5 bases). Between the trimmed V and J ends, which lost 2 bases and 7 bases, there was a span of 14 bases. The CDR3 is 14 amino acids. Looked up from germline, CDR1 is MDHEN and CDR2 is SYDVKM.

This clone was seen more than once but under ten times. The chain combines TRBV28 with TRBJ1-2, with D possibly matching TRBD1 (6 bases). CDR1 and CDR2 from the germline V gene are MDHEN and SYDVKM. The V gene lost 10 bases and the J gene lost 4 bases, with 13 bases spanning the gap. There are 12 residues in the CDR3. The DNA of the CDR3 is TGTGCCACCAACACAGGGATCTATGGCTACACCTTC. This gives the protein CATNTGIYGYTF.

V and J are TRBV30 and TRBJ1-5, with D perhaps TRBD1 (6 bases). CDR1 is GTSNPN, CDR2 SVGIG, per germline (reference sequence). Trimming shortened V by 3 bases and J by 4 bases, and 10 bases separated the two germline ends. The CDR3 spans 13 residues. In DNA, the CDR3 is TGTGCCTGGAGCAAAGGGGGTAATCAGCCCCAGCATTTT. Its protein product is CAWSKGGNQPQHF.

The chain recombines TRBV5-1 with TRBJ2-1; 9 positions match TRBD1. Germline assignment: CDR1 SGHRS and CDR2 YFSETQ. V dropped 0 bases and J dropped 2; count of bases not matched to a gene: 3. The CDR3 is 16 amino acids. The CDR3 loop is CASSLVDRGPYNEQFF. DNA of the CDR3: TGCGCCAGCAGCTTGGTGGACAGGGGACCCTACAATGAGCAGTTCTTC.

The chain uses TRBV7-2 and TRBJ2-7; 11 nucleotides line up with TRBD1. The CDR3 has 16 residues. Trimming at V came to 5 bases and at J to 3 bases, leaving 9 bases not matched to a gene. Germline CDR1 and CDR2: SGHTA and FQGNSA. CDR3 in DNA: TGTGCCAGCAGCGAGGACAGGGGGCGCATTGGCTACGAGCAGTACTTC. It codes for CASSEDRGRIGYEQYF. The complete variable domain, with remaining parts taken from reference TRBV7-2 and TRBJ2-7, reads GAGVSQSPSNKVTEKGKDVELRCDPISGHTALYWYRQSLGQGLEFLIYFQGNSAPDKSGLPSDRFSAERTGGSVSTLTIQRTQQEDSAVYLCASSEDRGRIGYEQYFGPGTRLTVT.

The chain links TRBV28 to TRBJ1-4, with 8 bases matching TRBD1. CDR3 length: 15 residues. Germline values: CDR1 MDHEN, CDR2 SYDVKM. J was trimmed by 6 bases and V by 3 bases; bases with no gene match: 6. The CDR3 DNA sequence: TGTGCCAGCAGTTTCCCGGCAGGGGGCCATGAAAAACTGTTTTTT. This encodes CASSFPAGGHEKLFF.

This clone has just a few counts. The CDR3 protein is CASSQEDRGRGKLFF. CDR3 DNA: TGCGCCAGCAGCCAAGAAGACAGGGGGCGCGGAAAACTGTTTTTT. The rearrangement links TRBV4-1 to TRBJ1-4, with 10 nucleotides matching TRBD1. The length of the CDR3 is 15 residues. Germline assignment: CDR1 MGHRA and CDR2 YSYEKL. The V and J ends lost 0 bases and 10 bases, in that order; junction bases with no gene match: 5.

The chain combines TRBV19 with TRBJ2-1, with 8 bases matching TRBD1. CDR3 length: 16 residues. Germline V gene sequence: CDR1 LNHDA, CDR2 SQIVND (reference sequence). Germline trimming cut 6 bases from V and 2 bases from J; bases unmatched to any gene: 9. The chain's CDR3 is CASSKFGTGAYNEQFF. In nucleotides, the CDR3 is TGTGCCAGTAGCAAGTTTGGGACAGGAGCCTACAATGAGCAGTTCTTC.

The J gene is TRBJ1-4, the V gene TRBV28, with D possibly matching TRBD1 (6 bases). CDR1 MDHEN and CDR2 SYDVKM come from the germline V gene. This CDR3 has 16 amino acids. Trimming stripped 6 bases from V and 0 bases from J, with 14 bases between. This chain's CDR3 is CASRPLGQPTNEKLFF. CDR3 bases: TGTGCCAGCAGGCCCCTTGGACAGCCAACTAATGAAAAACTGTTTTTT.

The chain recombines TRBV21-1 with TRBJ1-5; the table's D gene call, TRBD1, was not cross checked with the DNA. TRBV21-1 is a pseudogene locus. This CDR3 is 20 amino acids long. In DNA, the CDR3 is TGTGCCAGCAGTTGGGGACAAAGCTTGGCAACCGCCACCGGCAATCAGCCCCAGCATTTT. This translates into CASSWGQSLATATGNQPQHF.

This clone was observed a handful of times. The chain combines TRBV18 with TRBJ1-6, with 7 positions matching TRBD1. The CDR3 covers 14 residues. V gave up 0 bases and J gave up 11 bases; unmatched junction bases: 4. The germline V gene encodes CDR1 KGHSH and CDR2 LQKENI. The CDR3 loop reads CASSPPLQGTPLHF. Here the CDR3 DNA reads TGTGCCAGCTCACCACCGTTACAGGGGACACCCCTCCACTTT.

This chain's CDR3 is CASSLGSVTANTGELFF. CDR3 sequence (DNA): TGCGCCAGCAGCTTGGGTTCCGTTACTGCGAACACCGGGGAGCTGTTTTTT. The chain combines TRBV5-1 with TRBJ2-2; D is ambiguous. V was clipped by 0 bases and J by 0 bases, with 12 bases between them. CDR1 and CDR2 from the germline V gene are SGHRS and YFSETQ. The CDR3 contains 17 residues.

The chain recombines TRBV6-6 with TRBJ1-1; 9 bases fit TRBD1. The CDR3 is 13 residues long. The germline V gene has CDR1 MNHNY and CDR2 SVGAGI (reference sequence). V lost 7 bases to trimming and J lost 2 bases; unmatched junction nucleotides: 2. CDR3 loop: CASMDRGNTEAFF. As DNA, the CDR3 is TGTGCCAGCATGGACAGGGGAAACACTGAAGCTTTCTTT.

V gene TRBV2 combines with J gene TRBJ1-5, with D hard to call. This CDR3 region has 17 residues. CDR1 and CDR2 (germline): SNHLY, FYNNEI. Deletions cut 1 base from V and 3 bases from J, with 16 bases between. Here the CDR3 DNA reads TGTGCCAGCAGTGAAGATCTGGGAGGGAGGACCAATCAGCCCCAGCATTTT. Protein sequence: CASSEDLGGRTNQPQHF.

The V call is TRBV19, the J call TRBJ1-1; 10 bases line up with TRBD1. CDR3 length: 16 amino acids. The germline V gene has CDR1 LNHDA and CDR2 SQIVND (reference sequence). V lost 10 bases, J lost 0 bases, and 11 bases stayed unmatched. The CDR3 bases are TGTGCCACCTTCCTTAGACAGGGGGCCTTGAACACTGAAGCTTTCTTT. It codes for CATFLRQGALNTEAFF.

The V and J genes are TRBV19 and TRBJ1-2; the D gene is possibly TRBD1 (5 bases). The CDR3 has 14 residues. V dropped 3 bases and J dropped 7 bases, with 15 bases sitting between them. CDR1 is LNHDA, CDR2 SQIVND, per germline (reference sequence). DNA of the CDR3: TGTGCCAGTAGTATCGAGATCCAGGGAGGTGGCTACACCTTC. Protein: CASSIEIQGGGYTF.

In its sample, this clone was seen many times. The chain links TRBV5-6 to TRBJ1-2; TRBD1 aligns across 9 bases. This CDR3 is built from 14 residues. CDR1 and CDR2 (germline): SGHDT, YYEEEE. J lost 4 bases, V lost 1 base, and 2 bases had no gene match. The CDR3 sequence is CASSLRDRAYGYTF. The CDR3 DNA is TGTGCCAGCAGCTTGAGGGACAGGGCCTATGGCTACACCTTC.

This rearrangement joins TRBV15 to TRBJ1-5; possible D gene TRBD1, 6 bases. Germline V gene sequence: CDR1 LNHNV, CDR2 YYDKDF (reference sequence). Deletions cut 1 base from V and 4 bases from J, with 14 bases between. The CDR3 runs 16 residues. Here the CDR3 DNA reads TGTGCCACCAGCAGAGGCGATAAACAGGGAAATCAGCCCCAGCATTTT. It translates to CATSRGDKQGNQPQHF. Drawing the rest from reference TRBV15 and TRBJ1-5, the complete variable domain is DAMVIQNPRYQVTQFGKPVTLSCSQTLNHNVMYWYQQKSSQAPKLLFHYYDKDFNNEADTPDNFQSRRPNTSFCFLDIRSPGLGDTAMYLCATSRGDKQGNQPQHFGDGTRLSIL.

The V call is TRBV7-2, the J call TRBJ2-5; no reliable D call. The germline V gene encodes CDR1 SGHTA and CDR2 FQGNSA. The CDR3 totals 13 residues. The germline V and J ends were trimmed by 0 bases and 4 bases, with 6 bases remaining between them. CDR3 protein: CASSLARRETQYF. For the CDR3, the DNA is TGTGCCAGCAGCTTAGCGCGGAGAGAGACCCAGTACTTC.